This T cell receptor (beta chain) was captured in a study of OX40 agonist ivuxolimab in advanced cancers. Study information: Of the patients, three showed partial responses, one with hepatocellular carcinoma and two with cutaneous melanoma.

Whole-study findings and limits: Clonal expansion from baseline to week 6 occurred in both CD4+ and CD8+ T cells. Fewer expanded clones were found on average in CD4+ than in CD8+ T cells. Among patients with partial responses at 0.1-3.0 mg/kg, clonal expansion was among the lowest.

About this clone: As yet, its antigen is unknown.

The assay was immunoSEQ multiplex PCR, and TCRdb's table has in-frame clones only and misses some. The sample records 70,000 to 100,000 clones, around four fifths being singletons. Germline CDR1 and CDR2: MNHEY and SMNVEV (reference sequence). V lost 2 bases to trimming and J lost 10 bases, with 9 bases between them. The CDR3 spans 13 residues. This sequence originates from an adult with an advanced solid tumor such as melanoma, head and neck, liver or kidney cancer. Sequenced here: CD4+ or CD8+ T cells sorted from blood, sampled in a trial of the OX40 agonist ivuxolimab. The chain couples TRBV27 to TRBJ1-6, with D uncertain. DNA of the CDR3: TGTGCCAGCAGTTTAACGGGGAGATCACCCCTCCACTTT. Its translation: CASSLTGRSPLHF.